The next 11 T cell receptor beta chains were all read from a single sample in a study of blood T cell repertoires in COVID-19. The repertoire was sequenced with immunoSEQ multiplex PCR; TCRdb's copy has only in-frame clones and lacks some. The sample holds hundreds of thousands of clones; roughly 85% are singletons and the top ten take around 6.9%. Sequencing was done on a sample of peripheral blood. These receptors were taken from a human donor in a cohort sampled during active COVID-19.

The gene calls are TRBV24-1 and TRBJ1-2; no firm D call. The V end lost 4 bases, the J end lost 2 bases, and 10 bases lay between the germline ends. The CDR3 has 14 amino acids. The germline V gene has CDR1 KGHDR and CDR2 SFDVKD. CDR3 bases: TGTGCCACCAGTGAGGGCGATTGGAACTATGGCTACACCTTC. The encoded protein is CATSEGDWNYGYTF.

V gene TRBV7-9 combines with J gene TRBJ1-2, with unresolved D. The germline V gene encodes CDR1 SEHNR and CDR2 FQNEAQ (reference sequence). CDR3 length equals 13 residues. Trimming stripped 1 base from V and 3 bases from J, with 6 bases between. CDR3 protein: CASSLESDYGYTF. CDR3 sequence (DNA): TGTGCCAGCAGCTTAGAGTCAGACTATGGCTACACCTTC.

The chain combines TRBV9 with TRBJ1-2, with D maybe TRBD1 (6 bases). CDR1 and CDR2 (germline): SGDLS, YYNGEE. This CDR3 is 15 amino acids long. The germline V and J ends were trimmed by 3 bases and 3 bases, with 15 bases remaining between them. DNA for the CDR3: TGTGCCAGCAGCGCCTCAGCGGGGGGCTACTATGGCTACACCTTC. This gives the protein CASSASAGGYYGYTF. The full variable domain, rest sourced from reference TRBV9 and TRBJ1-2, is DSGVTQTPKHLITATGQRVTLRCSPRSGDLSVYWYQQSLDQGLQFLIQYYNGEERAKGNILERFSAQQFPDLHSELNLSSLELGDSALYFCASSASAGGYYGYTFGSGTRLTVV.

The chain joins TRBV19 to TRBJ1-5; D unresolved. The CDR3 runs 12 residues. Germline lookup yields CDR1 LNHDA and CDR2 SQIVND (reference sequence). Trimming took off 3 bases at V and 4 bases at J, with 4 bases between the two ends. CDR3 DNA sequence: TGTGCCAGTAGTATCCCAAATCAGCCCCAGCATTTT. It yields the protein CASSIPNQPQHF.

The rearrangement links TRBV9 to TRBJ1-5, with D tentatively TRBD1 (6 bases). CDR1 is SGDLS, CDR2 YYNGEE, per germline. The V end was cut by 4 bases, the J end by 1 base, with 9 bases between. There are 14 residues in the CDR3. The CDR3 reads CASSQTGSNQPQHF. As DNA, the CDR3 is TGTGCCAGCAGCCAAACAGGGAGCAATCAGCCCCAGCATTTT.

This clone was seen a few times. The V gene is TRBV2, the J gene TRBJ1-1, with D hard to call. Germline assignment: CDR1 SNHLY and CDR2 FYNNEI. The CDR3 consists of 11 residues. V gave up 7 bases and J gave up 11 bases, with 14 bases separating them. CDR3 nucleotides: TGTGCCAGCAACAGCCCCTTTGCGGCTTTCTTT. It is translated as CASNSPFAAFF.

The genes are TRBV18 and TRBJ1-1; no clear D. The CDR3 runs 13 residues. V was clipped by 3 bases and J by 0 bases, with 5 bases between them. Germline V gene sequence: CDR1 KGHSH, CDR2 LQKENI. In DNA form, the CDR3 reads TGTGCCAGCTCACCTCCGGTGAACACTGAAGCTTTCTTT. Translating it yields CASSPPVNTEAFF.

In nucleotides, the CDR3 is TGCGCCAGCAGCTTTGGTAGGGAGGGCACCGGGGAGCTGTTTTTT. Translating gives CASSFGREGTGELFF. The rearrangement links TRBV5-1 to TRBJ2-2, with 7 bases matching TRBD2. The CDR3 sequence is 15 residues long. J lost 4 bases, V lost 2 bases, and 5 bases had no gene match. CDR1 is SGHRS and CDR2 is YFSETQ in the germline V gene.

The J gene is TRBJ1-5, the V gene TRBV5-1; D gene unclear. The CDR3 has 13 residues. Per germline, CDR1 SGHRS and CDR2 YFSETQ. V lost 0 bases to trimming and J lost 7 bases, with 8 bases between them. DNA of the CDR3: TGCGCCAGCAGCTTGGGTGGCACCCAGCCCCAGCATTTT. The encoded protein is CASSLGGTQPQHF.

This rearrangement joins TRBV5-1 to TRBJ1-2; tentatively, D is TRBD1 (5 bases). The CDR3 runs to 13 residues. Looked up from germline, CDR1 is SGHRS and CDR2 is YFSETQ. V lost 4 bases and J lost 4, with 11 bases in between. This CDR3 is CASSPDIAYGYTF. In DNA, the CDR3 is TGCGCCAGCAGCCCGGACATCGCCTATGGCTACACCTTC.

The chain joins TRBV5-1 to TRBJ2-1; 7 nucleotides align to TRBD1. CDR3 length: 16 amino acids. With 0 bases clipped from V and 1 base from J, the junction kept 4 bases outside the gene matches. Germline V gene lookup returns CDR1 SGHRS and CDR2 YFSETQ. The CDR3 DNA sequence: TGCGCCAGCAGCTTGGTAGGGGGCCGGTCCTACAATGAGCAGTTCTTC. It encodes CASSLVGGRSYNEQFF.